This TCR beta chain was observed in a study of blood T cell repertoires in COVID-19. Germline V gives CDR1 SGHTA, CDR2 FQGNSA. Trimming took off 0 bases at V and 7 bases at J, with 12 bases between the two ends. The CDR3 has 14 residues. Original analysis: Cell counts per sample came from amplifying reference gene primers. Profiled with immunoSEQ multiplex PCR; TCRdb holds only in-frame clones, not every one. V and J calls and clone size come straight from that table; D and trimming were deduced from the DNA. The profile shows some 70,000 clones, 82% of them singletons. The chain employs TRBV7-2 and TRBJ2-5, with a tentative D call TRBD1 (7 bases). This sequence was found in a woman aged 55 to 70 with acute or convalescent COVID-19. The sample was peripheral blood. CDR3 region: CASSLAVRGATQYF. CDR3 in DNA: TGTGCCAGCAGCTTAGCGGTCAGGGGGGCGACCCAGTACTTC.